This paragraph reports one T cell receptor beta chain. Profiled with immunoSEQ multiplex PCR; TCRdb holds only in-frame clones, not every one. The table has 150,000 to 200,000 clones, around 92% seen once; the top ten hold 1% to 1.5%. This CDR3 contains 14 residues. Germline V CDR1 and CDR2: SEHNR, FQNEAQ (reference sequence). This sample was included in a study of T cell responses to AZD1222 COVID-19 vaccine. The sample here was peripheral blood, taken 28 days after the second AZD1222 dose. The source is an adult who received the AZD1222 COVID-19 vaccine. V usage is TRBV7-9 and J usage is TRBJ2-7; 9 bases are shared with TRBD1. The CDR3 DNA follows: TGTGCAGCCACCCCCGGGACAGGGCTCTACGAGCAGTACTTC. Its protein is CAATPGTGLYEQYF. Together with reference TRBV7-9 and TRBJ2-7, the CDR3 gives the full variable domain: DTGVSQNPRHKITKRGQNVTFRCDPISEHNRLYWYRQTLGQGPEFLTYFQNEAQLEKSRLLSDRFSAERPKGSFSTLEIQRTEQGDSAMYLCAATPGTGLYEQYFGPGTRLTVT.